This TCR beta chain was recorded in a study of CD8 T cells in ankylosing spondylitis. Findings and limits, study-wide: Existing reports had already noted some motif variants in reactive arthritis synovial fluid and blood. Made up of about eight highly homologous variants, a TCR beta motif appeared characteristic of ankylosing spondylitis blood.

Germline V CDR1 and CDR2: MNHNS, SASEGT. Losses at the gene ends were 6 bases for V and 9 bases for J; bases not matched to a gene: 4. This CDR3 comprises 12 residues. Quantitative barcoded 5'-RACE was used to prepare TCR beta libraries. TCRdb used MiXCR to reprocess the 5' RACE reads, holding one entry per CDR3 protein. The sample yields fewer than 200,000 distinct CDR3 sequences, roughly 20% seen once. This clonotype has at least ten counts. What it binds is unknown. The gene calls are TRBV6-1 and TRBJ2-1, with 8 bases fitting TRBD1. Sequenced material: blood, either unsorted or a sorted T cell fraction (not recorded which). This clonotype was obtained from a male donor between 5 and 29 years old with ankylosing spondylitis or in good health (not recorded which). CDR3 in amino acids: CASSQTGGEQFF. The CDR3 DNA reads TGTGCCAGCAGCCAAACAGGGGGTGAGCAGTTCTTC.